These T cell receptor beta chains were read from a single sample in a study of blood T cell repertoires in COVID-19. Here immunoSEQ multiplex PCR was the method, and the copy in TCRdb shows in-frame clones only, minus some. Of hundreds of thousands of clones in the sample, 70% to 90% were seen once. Sequencing was done on a sample of peripheral blood. These receptors came from an elderly man with acute or convalescent COVID-19. Each CDR3 is given with its conserved first and last residue. D genes are given only for firm matches. Rows give clone size only sometimes, using once, few, many, or a class for an expanded clone.

TRBD2	TRBJ2-1	15	TRBV28	NA	CASSLGTSGSLGEFF	TGTGCCAGCAGTTTAGGGACTAGCGGGAGTCTGGGGGAGTTCTTC
TRBD1	TRBJ1-2	13	TRBV3-1/TRBV3-2	NA	CASSRTGEYGYTF	TGTGCCAGCAGCCGGACAGGGGAGTATGGCTACACCTTC
TRBD1	TRBJ1-5	16	TRBV3-1/TRBV3-2	NA	CASSQGMTGNSQPQHF	TGTGCCAGCAGCCAAGGCATGACAGGGAATAGTCAGCCCCAGCATTTT
TRBD1	TRBJ2-7	15	TRBV7-9	NA	CASSSVTGAPYEQYF	TGTGCCAGCAGCTCAGTGACAGGGGCACCCTACGAGCAGTACTTC
NA	TRBJ1-6	15	TRBV18	NA	CASSPPTGGNSPLHF	TGTGCCAGCTCACCACCGACAGGCGGCAATTCACCCCTCCACTTT
NA	TRBJ2-2	17	TRBV7-3	once	CASSLLPGTINTGELFF	TGTGCCAGCAGCCTACTCCCCGGGACAATCAACACCGGGGAGCTGTTTTTT
NA	TRBJ2-2	14	TRBV29-1	NA	CSVGLGSNTGELFF	TGCAGCGTTGGTCTGGGCTCGAACACCGGGGAGCTGTTTTTT
TRBD2	TRBJ2-3	17	TRBV5-6	NA	CASSLIPTSGRADTQYF	TGTGCCAGCAGCTTGATTCCGACTAGCGGGAGAGCAGATACGCAGTATTTT
NA	TRBJ2-3	14	TRBV5-4	NA	CASSLAGTPDTQYF	TGTGCCAGCAGCTTGGCGGGAACGCCAGATACGCAGTATTTT
TRBD1	TRBJ2-1	15	TRBV2	NA	CASRVQGVINNEQFF	TGTGCCAGCAGGGTCCAGGGGGTGATAAACAATGAGCAGTTCTTC
TRBD1	TRBJ2-7	15	TRBV6-2/TRBV6-3	NA	CASSYPGQGSYEQYF	TGTGCCAGCAGTTACCCGGGACAGGGTTCCTACGAGCAGTACTTC
NA	TRBJ1-5	14	TRBV27	NA	CASSLYGGNQPQHF	TGTGCCAGCAGTTTATATGGGGGGAATCAGCCCCAGCATTTT
NA	TRBJ2-7	14	TRBV19	NA	CASSTERSSYEQYF	TGTGCCAGTAGTACGGAGCGGAGCTCCTACGAGCAGTACTTC
TRBD2	TRBJ2-1	15	TRBV27	NA	CASSLGGGAGNEQFF	TGTGCCAGCAGTTTAGGCGGGGGGGCAGGGAATGAGCAGTTCTTC
TRBD1	TRBJ2-1	15	TRBV2	NA	CASSEMGQGGNEQFF	TGTGCCAGCAGTGAAATGGGACAGGGTGGGAATGAGCAGTTCTTC
NA	TRBJ1-6	13	TRBV11-3	NA	CASSLGGQSPLHF	TGTGCCAGCAGCTTGGGGGGGCAATCACCCCTCCACTTT
NA	TRBJ1-5	14	TRBV27	NA	CASSFSFSNQPQHF	TGTGCCAGCAGTTTCTCGTTTAGCAATCAGCCCCAGCATTTT
TRBD1	TRBJ1-4	16	TRBV18	NA	CASSHQGTGNNEKLFF	TGTGCCAGCTCACACCAGGGGACAGGGAATAATGAAAAACTGTTTTTT
NA	TRBJ1-5	15	TRBV9	NA	CASSVGQGGNQPQHF	TGTGCCAGCAGCGTAGGGCAGGGCGGCAATCAGCCCCAGCATTTT
TRBD1	TRBJ2-7	15	TRBV4-1	NA	CASSQGAGGFYEQYF	TGCGCCAGCAGCCAAGGGGCAGGGGGCTTCTACGAGCAGTACTTC
TRBD2	TRBJ2-7	16	TRBV27	NA	CASSLSSTSRSYEQYF	TGTGCCAGCAGTTTATCTTCGACTAGCCGGTCCTACGAGCAGTACTTC
TRBD1	TRBJ2-2	16	TRBV28	NA	CASSLLTGGGTGELFF	TGTGCCAGCAGCTTGCTGACAGGGGGTGGGACCGGGGAGCTGTTTTTT
NA	TRBJ1-1	15	TRBV14	once	CASSQVDVEAAEAFF	TGTGCCAGCAGCCAAGTAGATGTGGAGGCCGCTGAAGCTTTCTTT
NA	TRBJ2-3	12	TRBV6-5	NA	CASQGGTDTQYF	TGTGCCAGCCAGGGGGGAACAGATACGCAGTATTTT
TRBD1	TRBJ2-7	15	TRBV5-1	NA	CASSPPDRASYEQYF	TGCGCCAGCAGCCCCCCGGACAGGGCCTCCTACGAGCAGTACTTC
NA	TRBJ1-1	13	TRBV5-1	NA	CASTGTGDTEAFF	TGCGCCAGCACCGGGACGGGGGACACTGAAGCTTTCTTT
NA	TRBJ2-7	15	TRBV7-2	NA	CASSLVNGLNYEQYF	TGTGCCAGCAGCTTAGTGAACGGACTCAACTACGAGCAGTACTTC
NA	TRBJ1-2	16	TRBV20-1	NA	CSASRSLGGPNYGYTF	TGCAGTGCTAGTAGGTCCCTTGGTGGGCCGAACTATGGCTACACCTTC
TRBD1	TRBJ2-7	13	TRBV28	NA	CAVGGTGSYEQYF	TGTGCCGTCGGAGGGACAGGGTCCTACGAGCAGTACTTC
NA	TRBJ1-6	14	TRBV6-5	NA	CASNSGIINSPLHF	TGTGCCAGCAACTCCGGGATCATTAATTCACCCCTCCACTTT
TRBD1	TRBJ1-4	14	TRBV6-5	NA	CASSPQGGNEKLFF	TGTGCCAGCAGCCCCCAGGGGGGTAATGAAAAACTGTTTTTT
TRBD1	TRBJ1-1	14	TRBV10-2	NA	CASRYRGQNTEAFF	TGCGCCAGCAGATACAGGGGGCAGAACACTGAAGCTTTCTTT
NA	TRBJ1-3	14	TRBV7-9	NA	CASSYGDSGNTIYF	TGTGCCAGCAGCTACGGGGACTCTGGAAACACCATATATTTT
NA	TRBJ1-2	14	TRBV7-8	NA	CASSLEGRVRGYTF	TGTGCCAGCAGCTTGGAAGGGAGGGTGCGTGGCTACACCTTC
NA	TRBJ1-2	17	TRBV9	NA	CASSVLPTGRGGYGYTF	TGTGCCAGCAGCGTCTTACCGACGGGACGGGGAGGCTATGGCTACACCTTC
TRBD1	TRBJ1-5	16	TRBV19	NA	CASSSPRDRGYGPQHF	TGTGCCAGTAGTAGCCCCCGGGACAGGGGGTATGGGCCCCAGCATTTT
TRBD1	TRBJ1-6	14	TRBV9	NA	CASSVGTGNSPLHF	TGTGCCAGCAGCGTGGGGACAGGAAATTCACCCCTCCACTTT
TRBD1	TRBJ2-3	13	TRBV10-3	NA	CAIGQGGTDTQYF	TGTGCCATCGGACAGGGGGGCACAGATACGCAGTATTTT
TRBD1	TRBJ1-3	14	TRBV18	once	CASSPDRDGNTIYF	TGTGCCAGCTCACCTGACAGGGATGGAAACACCATATATTTT
TRBD1	TRBJ2-7	15	TRBV27	NA	CASSSATGGSYEQYF	TGTGCCAGCAGTTCCGCGACAGGGGGTTCCTACGAGCAGTACTTC
NA	TRBJ2-1	19	TRBV21-1	NA	CASSKPLHPGPSGYNEQFF	TGTGCCAGCAGCAAGCCCCTCCATCCTGGGCCTAGCGGGTACAATGAGCAGTTCTTC
NA	TRBJ1-6	15	TRBV28	NA	CASSPSGGAGGTLHF	TGTGCCAGCAGTCCATCAGGCGGGGCCGGTGGGACCCTCCACTTT
NA	TRBJ1-4	15	TRBV7-8	NA	CASSLVSATNEKLFF	TGTGCCAGCAGCTTAGTTTCGGCAACTAATGAAAAACTGTTTTTT
NA	TRBJ1-2	16	TRBV21-1	NA	CASSKRRTGGGYGYTF	TGTGCCAGCAGCAAAAGGAGGACAGGGGGCGGGTATGGCTACACCTTC
TRBD1	TRBJ1-4	15	TRBV28	NA	CASSESGQGGEKLFF	TGTGCCAGCAGTGAATCGGGACAGGGGGGGGAAAAACTGTTTTTT